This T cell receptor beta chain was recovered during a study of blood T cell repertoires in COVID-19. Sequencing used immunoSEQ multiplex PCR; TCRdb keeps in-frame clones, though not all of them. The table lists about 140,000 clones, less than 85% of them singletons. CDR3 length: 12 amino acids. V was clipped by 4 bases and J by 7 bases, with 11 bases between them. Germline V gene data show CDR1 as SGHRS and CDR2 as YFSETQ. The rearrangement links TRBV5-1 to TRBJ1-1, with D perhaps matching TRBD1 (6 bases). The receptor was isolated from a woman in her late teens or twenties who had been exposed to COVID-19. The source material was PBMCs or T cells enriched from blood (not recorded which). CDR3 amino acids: CASSLQGIEAFF. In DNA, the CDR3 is TGCGCCAGCAGCCTACAGGGAATTGAAGCTTTCTTT.